The T cell receptor beta chain under discussion was sequenced for a study of T-cell reconstitution after alpha-beta-depleted transplantation in children (TCRdb year 2016). As for the study more broadly: The study quantitatively tracked T-cell immune reconstitution after TCRalphabeta/CD19-depleted allogeneic hematopoietic cell transplantation in children using TCR repertoire profiling.

As regards this clonotype: Its target antigen remains unknown. No base qualities exist here, and no much larger clone lies one base off it.

Overall study results and their limits: Hyperexpanded clone frequencies declined over subsequent months; after one year, T-cell counts and TCRbeta diversity were mostly attributed to newly produced T cells. About two months after transplant, the apparently early recovery of alphabetaT-cell counts reportedly depended on just several hundred clones that had expanded rapidly and came from non-depleted graft cells. In some patients, the high TCRbeta diversity seen at day 60 was put down to recipient T cells and intrathymic progenitors that had survived conditioning.

The treatment or condition label on this specimen signifies: allogeneic hematopoietic cell transplantation with graft depleted of TCRalphabeta T cells and CD19 B cells. The transplant recipients were children given TCRalphabeta/CD19-depleted allogeneic hematopoietic cell grafts. Reading from cysteine to phenylalanine, the CDR3 counts 15 amino acids. Just the 45-base CDR3 DNA is kept, in frame starting at base 1. V is cut by 5 bases and J by 4 bases, and the space between the germline ends is 15 bases. The method was PCR. Sequencing was performed on an Illumina HiSeq 2500. To normalize quantification of the TCRbeta repertoire, the TCR libraries were built with molecular barcoding that relied on unique molecular identifiers. TCRdb reworked the public reads: Q25 trimming with fastp, MiXCR clone assembly, productive beta chains retained. Duplicate CDR3 protein sequences are folded into a single record with the most common DNA and genes. The sample has approximately 630,000 distinct CDR3 sequences on record, less than 15% of them singletons. 0.79% of the sample goes to the ten largest clones.

Here the sequenced sample was PBMCs, taken before TCRalphabeta/CD19-depleted stem cell transplant. The sequence links TRBV12-3 or TRBV12-4 to TRBJ1-5; the D gene is possibly TRBD1, with 5 bases matching. This TCR came from a girl aged 2-10 years with congenital amegakaryocytic thrombocytopenia, due to receive a stem cell transplant. The DNA sequence is given as TGTGCCAGCAGTGCCAGCGGGACGGCTAATCAGCCCCAGCATTTT. Translated, it reads CASSASGTANQPQHF.